A selection of T cell receptor beta chains follows, all from one sample in a study of cytomegalovirus exposure and HLA in healthy donors. TCRdb's copy holds only in-frame clones and misses some; the assay was immunoSEQ multiplex PCR. The sample contains over 150,000 clones, approximately 80% of which appear only once. Source material: PBMCs. Source of these receptors: a woman between 45 and 60 years old in good health and CMV-seropositive. Each CDR3 is given with its conserved first and last residue. The D gene is left open where the match is weak. Some rows mark clone size as missing; the rest say once, few, many or name a class of expanded clone.

clone_size	d_call	v_call	j_call	cdr3_nt	cdr3_aa
.	.	TRBV25-1	TRBJ1-1	TGTGCCAGCAGAGCCCGCACCCCTTCGAACACTGAAGCTTTCTTT	CASRARTPSNTEAFF
.	.	TRBV27	TRBJ2-7	TGTGCCAGCAAGCGGTTAAGGACGTACGAGCAGTACTTC	CASKRLRTYEQYF
.	TRBD1	TRBV7-9	TRBJ1-1	TGTGCCAGCGGGGACAGCAACACTGAAGCTTTCTTT	CASGDSNTEAFF
.	.	TRBV19	TRBJ1-2	TGTGCCAGTAGTGGGATCGAGGTCAGGGTGCATGGCTACACCTTC	CASSGIEVRVHGYTF
.	TRBD1	TRBV4-3	TRBJ2-5	TGCGCCAGCAGCCAAGGGACAGGGGGCGCGTGGGAGACCCAGTACTTC	CASSQGTGGAWETQYF
.	TRBD1	TRBV4-1	TRBJ1-4	TGCGCCAGCAGCCTGCAGGGGGCCCGTGAAAAACTGTTTTTT	CASSLQGAREKLFF
.	.	TRBV7-9	TRBJ2-3	TGTGCCAGCAGCTTAGTATCGTCGGTTACGGATACGCAGTATTTT	CASSLVSSVTDTQYF
.	TRBD2	TRBV11-3	TRBJ2-7	TGTGCCAGCAGCGTTCCGGGACCGGGGAGGGGCTACGAGCAGTACTTC	CASSVPGPGRGYEQYF
.	TRBD1	TRBV6-1	TRBJ1-2	TGTGCCAGCAGTGGGGTTGGACAGGGCCTCAACTATGGCTACACCTTC	CASSGVGQGLNYGYTF
.	.	TRBV2	TRBJ1-2	TGTGCCAGCGGCGGCAGGGCTGTGGATGGCTACACCTTC	CASGGRAVDGYTF
.	.	TRBV5-6	TRBJ2-3	TGTGCCAGCAGCCCCGGGGGAAATACGCAGTATTTT	CASSPGGNTQYF
.	.	TRBV7-2	TRBJ1-2	TGTGCCAGCAGCTTAGTGACAGGTGCTGGTGGCTACACCTTC	CASSLVTGAGGYTF
.	TRBD2	TRBV5-1	TRBJ2-2	TGCGCCAGCAGCCCGGGGACTAGCGGGAGAGGGGTCGCCGGGGAGCTGTTTTTT	CASSPGTSGRGVAGELFF
.	TRBD1	TRBV28	TRBJ2-5	TGTGCCAGCAGTTTACCAGGGGGCGTGGAGACCCAGTACTTC	CASSLPGGVETQYF
.	TRBD1	TRBV7-7	TRBJ1-3	TGTGCTAGCAGCCCAGACAGGGCCGTCTCTGGAAACACCATATATTTT	CASSPDRAVSGNTIYF
once	.	TRBV10-3	TRBJ2-1	TGTGCCATCAGTGAGCCGGGGGATGAGCAGTTCTTC	CAISEPGDEQFF
few	.	TRBV7-2	TRBJ1-3	TGTGCCAGCAGCTCTGAACCGGTGACTGGAAACACCATATATTTT	CASSSEPVTGNTIYF
.	TRBD1	TRBV5-4	TRBJ2-3	TGTGCCAGCAGCACGGGACAGGGAACAGATACGCAGTATTTT	CASSTGQGTDTQYF
.	TRBD2	TRBV28	TRBJ2-1	TGTGCCAGCTGGGCGGGAGGGGGGGACAATGAGCAGTTCTTC	CASWAGGGDNEQFF
.	TRBD2	TRBV5-4	TRBJ2-2	TGTGCCAGCAGCCCCTACCCGACTAGCACGAACACCGGGGAGCTGTTTTTT	CASSPYPTSTNTGELFF
.	.	TRBV5-1	TRBJ1-2	TGCGCCAGCAGCTTGGGGACAGCTAACTATGGCTACACCTTC	CASSLGTANYGYTF
.	.	TRBV19	TRBJ1-3	TGTGCCAGTGGGGGGAACTCTGGAAACACCATATATTTT	CASGGNSGNTIYF
.	.	TRBV6-1	TRBJ1-1	TGTGCCAGCAGTGAGTTGGGAGGGCCGAACACTGAAGCTTTCTTT	CASSELGGPNTEAFF
.	TRBD2	TRBV23-1	TRBJ2-1	TGCGCCAGCAGTCTGTACCTTCGGGGGGGTTGCAATGAGCAGTTCTTC	CASSLYLRGGCNEQFF
.	.	TRBV6-5	TRBJ2-7	TGTGCCAGCAGTTACCGGAGCTCCTACGAGCAGTACTTC	CASSYRSSYEQYF
few	TRBD1	TRBV5-5	TRBJ2-7	TGTGCCAGCAACCCCGACAGGGGTTACGAGCAGTACTTC	CASNPDRGYEQYF
few	.	TRBV7-9	TRBJ2-2	TGTGCCAGCAGCCTTACCTTAGGGGGCACCGGGGAGCTGTTTTTT	CASSLTLGGTGELFF
.	.	TRBV10-3	TRBJ1-1	TGTGCCATCAGTGAGTCGATCGGGTTGGAGGCTTTCTTT	CAISESIGLEAFF